In its sample, the clone carrying this T cell receptor (beta chain) was seen a few times. Its antigen is not identified. This entry belongs to a study of T cell repertoires in cytomegalovirus infection. Findings and caveats of the study: Predominance within the ex vivo response was attributable to HLA-C-restricted CMV-specific TCR beta clonotypes.

Using its own MiXCR run on the reads, TCRdb lists one record per CDR3 protein. The sample consists of approximately 1,000,000 distinct CDR3 sequences, less than 40% of them appearing once. V lost 4 bases, J lost 8 bases, and 8 bases stayed unmatched. CDR1 LGHNA and CDR2 YSLEER come from the germline V gene. The CDR3 has 15 amino acids. The rearrangement joins TRBV4-3 to TRBJ2-1; 10 bases match TRBD2. The sample here was cultured CD8+ T cells from PBMCs, taken from culture after CMV antigen stimulation. The clonotype comes from a human donor in good health (CMV status not recorded). Some clones in this sample may be carry-over from other donors' samples. CDR3: CASSPRAGGPYEQFF. The DNA for the CDR3 is TGCGCCAGCAGCCCCCGAGCGGGGGGGCCTTATGAGCAGTTCTTC.